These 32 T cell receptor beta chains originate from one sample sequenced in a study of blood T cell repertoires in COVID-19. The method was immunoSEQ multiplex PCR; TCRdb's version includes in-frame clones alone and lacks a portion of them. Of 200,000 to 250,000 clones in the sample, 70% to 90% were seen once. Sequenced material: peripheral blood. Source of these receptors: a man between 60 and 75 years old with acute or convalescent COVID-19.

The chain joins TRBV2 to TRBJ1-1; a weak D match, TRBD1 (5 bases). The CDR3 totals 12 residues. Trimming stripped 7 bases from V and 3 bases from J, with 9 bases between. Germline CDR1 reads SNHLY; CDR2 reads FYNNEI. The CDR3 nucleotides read TGTGCCAGCAATCGCAGGGACACTGAAGCTTTCTTT. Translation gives CASNRRDTEAFF.

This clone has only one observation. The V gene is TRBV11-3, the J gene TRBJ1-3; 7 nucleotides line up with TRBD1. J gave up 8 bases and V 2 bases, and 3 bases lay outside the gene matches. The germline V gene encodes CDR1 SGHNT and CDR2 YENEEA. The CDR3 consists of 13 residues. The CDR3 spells CASSLTGADTIYF. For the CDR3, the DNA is TGTGCCAGCAGCTTAACAGGGGCGGACACCATATATTTT.

The CDR3 spells CASSRNPGDSIVNTEAFF. The CDR3 DNA follows: TGCGCCAGCAGCCGGAACCCGGGAGACAGCATAGTGAACACTGAAGCTTTCTTT. The J gene is TRBJ1-1, the V gene TRBV5-1, with D possibly being TRBD1 (5 bases). V shed 4 bases and J shed 0 bases, with 22 bases lying between them. Looked up from germline, CDR1 is SGHRS and CDR2 is YFSETQ. There are 18 residues in the CDR3.

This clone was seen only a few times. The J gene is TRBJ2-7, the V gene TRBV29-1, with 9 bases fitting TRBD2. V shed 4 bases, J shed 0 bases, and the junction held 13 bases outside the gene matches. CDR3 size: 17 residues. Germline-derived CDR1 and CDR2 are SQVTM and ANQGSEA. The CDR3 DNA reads TGCAGCGTTGTATTGCGGGGGACTAGCACGATCTCCTACGAGCAGTACTTC. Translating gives CSVVLRGTSTISYEQYF.

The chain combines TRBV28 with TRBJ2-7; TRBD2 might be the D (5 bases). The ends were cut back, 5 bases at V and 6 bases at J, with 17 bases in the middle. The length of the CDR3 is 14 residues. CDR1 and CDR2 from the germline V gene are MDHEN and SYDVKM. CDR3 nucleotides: TGTGCCAGCAGTCCTTCCCAGGAGGTTGCCGAGCAGTACTTC. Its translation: CASSPSQEVAEQYF.

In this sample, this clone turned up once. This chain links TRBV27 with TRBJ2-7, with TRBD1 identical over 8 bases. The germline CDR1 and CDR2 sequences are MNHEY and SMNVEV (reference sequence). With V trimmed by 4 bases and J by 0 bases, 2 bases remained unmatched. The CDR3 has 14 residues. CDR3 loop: CASSSDRVSYEQYF. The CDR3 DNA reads TGTGCCAGCAGTTCGGACAGGGTCTCCTACGAGCAGTACTTC.

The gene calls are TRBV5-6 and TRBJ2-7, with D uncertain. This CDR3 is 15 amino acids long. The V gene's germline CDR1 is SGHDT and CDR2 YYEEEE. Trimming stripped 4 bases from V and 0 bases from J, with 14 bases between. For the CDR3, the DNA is TGTGCCAGCAGCGCCAACCTACTTGTCTCCTACGAGCAGTACTTC. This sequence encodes CASSANLLVSYEQYF.

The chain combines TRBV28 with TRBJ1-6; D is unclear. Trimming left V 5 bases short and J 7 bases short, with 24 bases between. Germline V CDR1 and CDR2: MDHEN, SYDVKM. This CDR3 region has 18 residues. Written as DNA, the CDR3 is TGTGCCAGCAGTCCCCAGCCACGGGGTAAGGAACCGAATTCACCCCTCCACTTT. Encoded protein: CASSPQPRGKEPNSPLHF.

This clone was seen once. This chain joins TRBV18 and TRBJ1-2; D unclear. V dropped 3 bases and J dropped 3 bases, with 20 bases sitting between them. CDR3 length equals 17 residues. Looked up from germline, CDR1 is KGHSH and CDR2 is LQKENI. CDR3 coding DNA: TGTGCCAGCTCACCGGTTAACGAGGGCAGCATTGACTATGGCTACACCTTC. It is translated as CASSPVNEGSIDYGYTF. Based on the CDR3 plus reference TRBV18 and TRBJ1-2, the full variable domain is NAGVMQNPRHLVRRRGQEARLRCSPMKGHSHVYWYRQLPEEGLKFMVYLQKENIIDESGMPKERFSAEFPKEGPSILRIQQVVRGDSAAYFCASSPVNEGSIDYGYTFGSGTRLTVV.

The CDR3 reads CASSPGGSTDTQYF. The CDR3 DNA is TGTGCCAGCAGCCCGGGGGGGAGCACAGATACGCAGTATTTT. The gene calls are TRBV3-1 (or the pseudogene TRBV3-2) and TRBJ2-3, with TRBD2 matching 8 bases. Germline CDR1 reads LGHDT; CDR2 reads YNNKEL (reference sequence). The ends lost 4 bases at V and 0 bases at J; junction bases unmatched: 0. The CDR3 is 14 residues long.

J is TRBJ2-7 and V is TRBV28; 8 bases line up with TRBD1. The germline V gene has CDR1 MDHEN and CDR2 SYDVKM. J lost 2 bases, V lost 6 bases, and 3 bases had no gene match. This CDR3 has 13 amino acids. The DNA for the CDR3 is TGTGCCAGCAGGGGGACAGGAACCTACGAGCAGTACTTC. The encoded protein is CASRGTGTYEQYF.

CDR3 nucleotides: TGTGCCAGCAGCCAGCGGGACCTGAACTACGAGCAGTACTTC. Encoded protein: CASSQRDLNYEQYF. The rearrangement joins TRBV13 to TRBJ2-7; TRBD2 aligns across 7 bases. In germline, CDR1 is PRHDT, CDR2 FYEKMQ (reference sequence). The CDR3 has 14 residues. Unmatched junction bases numbered 7, after V lost 5 bases and J lost 3 bases.

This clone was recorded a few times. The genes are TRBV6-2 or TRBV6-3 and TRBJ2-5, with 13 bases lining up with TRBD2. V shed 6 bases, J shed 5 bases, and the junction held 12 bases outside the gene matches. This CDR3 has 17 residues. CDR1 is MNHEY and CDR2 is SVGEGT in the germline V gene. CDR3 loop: CASSVPVGLAGMETQYF. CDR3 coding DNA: TGTGCCAGCAGCGTTCCAGTGGGACTAGCGGGAATGGAGACCCAGTACTTC.

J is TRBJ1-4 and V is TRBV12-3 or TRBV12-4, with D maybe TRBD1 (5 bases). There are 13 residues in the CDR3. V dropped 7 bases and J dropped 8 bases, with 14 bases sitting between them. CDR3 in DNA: TGTGCCAGCACAAGGACCGGGGGAGAAAAACTGTTTTTT. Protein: CASTRTGGEKLFF.

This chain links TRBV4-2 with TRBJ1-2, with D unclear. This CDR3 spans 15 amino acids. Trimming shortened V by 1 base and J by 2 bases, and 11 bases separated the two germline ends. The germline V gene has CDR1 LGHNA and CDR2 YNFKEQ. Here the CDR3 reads CASSQVGEGNYGYTF. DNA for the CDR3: TGTGCCAGCAGCCAAGTCGGGGAAGGGAACTATGGCTACACCTTC.

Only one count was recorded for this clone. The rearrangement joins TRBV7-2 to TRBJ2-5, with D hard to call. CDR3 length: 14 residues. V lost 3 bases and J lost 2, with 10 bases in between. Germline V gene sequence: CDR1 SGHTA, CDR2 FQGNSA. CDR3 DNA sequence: TGTGCCAGCAGCTTGAACAGATATCAAGAGACCCAGTACTTC. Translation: CASSLNRYQETQYF.

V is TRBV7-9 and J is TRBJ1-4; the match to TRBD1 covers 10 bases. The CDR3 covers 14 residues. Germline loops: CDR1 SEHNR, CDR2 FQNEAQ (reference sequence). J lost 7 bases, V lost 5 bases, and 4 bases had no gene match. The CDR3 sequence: CASSLGQGREKLFF. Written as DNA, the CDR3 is TGTGCCAGCAGCCTGGGACAGGGGCGTGAAAAACTGTTTTTT.

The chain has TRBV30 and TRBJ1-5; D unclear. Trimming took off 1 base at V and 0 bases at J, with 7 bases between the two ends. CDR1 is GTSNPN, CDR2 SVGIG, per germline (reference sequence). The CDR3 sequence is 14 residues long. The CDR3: CAWSAENSNQPQHF. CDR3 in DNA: TGTGCCTGGAGTGCGGAGAATAGCAATCAGCCCCAGCATTTT.

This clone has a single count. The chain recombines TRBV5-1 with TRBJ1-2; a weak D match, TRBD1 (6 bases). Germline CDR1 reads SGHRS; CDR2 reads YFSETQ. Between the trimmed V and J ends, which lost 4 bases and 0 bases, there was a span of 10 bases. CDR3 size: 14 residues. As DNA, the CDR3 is TGCGCCAGCAGCACAGGGATTTCTAACTATGGCTACACCTTC. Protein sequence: CASSTGISNYGYTF.

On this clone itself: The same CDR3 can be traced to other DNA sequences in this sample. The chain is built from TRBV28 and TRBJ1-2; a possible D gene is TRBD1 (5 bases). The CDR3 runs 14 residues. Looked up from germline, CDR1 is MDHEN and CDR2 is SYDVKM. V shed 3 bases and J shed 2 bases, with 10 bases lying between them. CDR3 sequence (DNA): TGTGCCAGCAGTTTGGGGCGGACCAACTATGGCTACACCTTC. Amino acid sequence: CASSLGRTNYGYTF.

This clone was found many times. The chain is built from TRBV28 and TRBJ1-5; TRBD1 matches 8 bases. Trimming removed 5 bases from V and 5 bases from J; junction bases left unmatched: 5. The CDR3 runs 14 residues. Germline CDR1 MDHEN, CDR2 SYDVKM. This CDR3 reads CASSPGQGHQPQHF. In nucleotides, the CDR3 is TGTGCCAGCAGTCCTGGACAGGGTCATCAGCCCCAGCATTTT.

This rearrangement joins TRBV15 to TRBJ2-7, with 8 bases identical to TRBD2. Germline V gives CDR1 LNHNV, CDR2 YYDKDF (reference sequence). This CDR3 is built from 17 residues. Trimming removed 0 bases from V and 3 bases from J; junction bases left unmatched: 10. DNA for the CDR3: TGTGCCACCAGCAGAGACGCGGGGACTAGGATCATCTACGAGCAGTACTTC. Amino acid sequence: CATSRDAGTRIIYEQYF.

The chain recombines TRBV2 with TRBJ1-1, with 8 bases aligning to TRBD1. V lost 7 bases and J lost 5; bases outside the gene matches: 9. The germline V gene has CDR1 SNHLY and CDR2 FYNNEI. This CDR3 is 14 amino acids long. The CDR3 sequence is CASTPGRGHTEAFF. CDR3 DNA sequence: TGTGCCAGCACACCGGGCAGGGGGCATACTGAAGCTTTCTTT.

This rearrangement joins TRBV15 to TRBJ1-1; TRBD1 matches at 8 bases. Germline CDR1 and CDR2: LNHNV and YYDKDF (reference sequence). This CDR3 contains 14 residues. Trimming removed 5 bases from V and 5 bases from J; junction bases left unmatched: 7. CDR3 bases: TGTGCCACCAGCTTTGACAGGGGCCGAACTGAAGCTTTCTTT. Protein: CATSFDRGRTEAFF. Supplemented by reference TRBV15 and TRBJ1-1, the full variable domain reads DAMVIQNPRYQVTQFGKPVTLSCSQTLNHNVMYWYQQKSSQAPKLLFHYYDKDFNNEADTPDNFQSRRPNTSFCFLDIRSPGLGDTAMYLCATSFDRGRTEAFFGQGTRLTVV.

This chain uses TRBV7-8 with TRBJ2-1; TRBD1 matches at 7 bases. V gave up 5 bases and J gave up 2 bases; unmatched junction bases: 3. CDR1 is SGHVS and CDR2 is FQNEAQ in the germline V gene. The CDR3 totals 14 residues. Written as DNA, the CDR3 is TGTGCCAGCAGCCCGACAGGGACCTACAATGAGCAGTTCTTC. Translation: CASSPTGTYNEQFF.

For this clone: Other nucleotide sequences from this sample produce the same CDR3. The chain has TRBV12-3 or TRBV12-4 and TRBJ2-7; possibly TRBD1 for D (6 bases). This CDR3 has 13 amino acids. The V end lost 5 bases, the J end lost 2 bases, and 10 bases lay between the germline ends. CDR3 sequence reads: CASSLGQTYEQYF. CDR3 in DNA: TGTGCCAGCAGTCTCGGACAGACCTACGAGCAGTACTTC.

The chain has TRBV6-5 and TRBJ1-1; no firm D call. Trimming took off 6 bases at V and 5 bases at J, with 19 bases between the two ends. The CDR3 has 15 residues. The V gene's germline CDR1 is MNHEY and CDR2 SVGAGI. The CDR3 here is CASRDLQLGRTEAFF. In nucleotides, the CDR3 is TGTGCCAGCAGAGACCTCCAGTTGGGGAGGACTGAAGCTTTCTTT.

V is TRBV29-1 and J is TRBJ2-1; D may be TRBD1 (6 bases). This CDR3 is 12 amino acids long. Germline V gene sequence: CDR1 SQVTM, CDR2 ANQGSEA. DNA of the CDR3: TGCACATATAACAGGGCCTACAATGAGCAGTTCTTC. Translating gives CTYNRAYNEQFF.

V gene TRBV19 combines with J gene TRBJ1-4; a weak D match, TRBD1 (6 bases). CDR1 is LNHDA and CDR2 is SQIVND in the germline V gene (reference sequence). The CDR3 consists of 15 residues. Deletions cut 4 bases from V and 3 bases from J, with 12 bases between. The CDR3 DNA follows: TGTGCCAGTAGTAACTCCGGGACATCTAATGAAAAACTGTTTTTT. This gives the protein CASSNSGTSNEKLFF.

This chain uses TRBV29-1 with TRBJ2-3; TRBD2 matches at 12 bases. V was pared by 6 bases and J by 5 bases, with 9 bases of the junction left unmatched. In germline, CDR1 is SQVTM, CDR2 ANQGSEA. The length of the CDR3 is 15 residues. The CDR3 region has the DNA TGCAGCGTCCACGGACTAGCGGGAATTATAGATACGCAGTATTTT. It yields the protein CSVHGLAGIIDTQYF.

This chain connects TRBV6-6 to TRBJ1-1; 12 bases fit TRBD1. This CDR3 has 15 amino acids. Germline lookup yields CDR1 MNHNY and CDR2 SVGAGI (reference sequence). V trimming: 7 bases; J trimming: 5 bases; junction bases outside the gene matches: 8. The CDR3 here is CASISGTGGRTEAFF. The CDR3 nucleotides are TGTGCCAGCATCTCCGGGACAGGGGGCCGGACTGAAGCTTTCTTT.

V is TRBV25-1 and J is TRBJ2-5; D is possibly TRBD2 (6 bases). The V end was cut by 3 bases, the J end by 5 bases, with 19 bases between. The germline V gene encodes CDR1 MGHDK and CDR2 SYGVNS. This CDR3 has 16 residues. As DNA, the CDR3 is TGTGCCAGCAGTGAGCCCCACCGGGGGAGCGGGGAGACCCAGTACTTC. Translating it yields CASSEPHRGSGETQYF.